These T cell receptor beta chains were read from a single sample in a study of blood T cell repertoires in COVID-19. Produced via immunoSEQ multiplex PCR; TCRdb's table is partial and in-frame only. The repertoire holds over 150,000 clones, with about 88% as singletons. Sequencing was done on a sample of peripheral blood. The receptors stem from a woman aged 55-75 years with COVID-19, enrolled during active disease. CDR3s leave out the opening cysteine and the closing phenylalanine or tryptophan. Each record gives: J gene, V gene, CDR3 length, CDR3 protein.

>TRBJ1-1|TRBV7-9|12
ASSPDRQWTEAF
>TRBJ2-2|TRBV10-3|13
AISETGRDTGELF
>TRBJ1-6|TRBV5-1|11
ASSLDTNSPLH
>TRBJ2-5|TRBV4-2|13
ASSQDINARRAQY
>TRBJ1-2|TRBV30|12
AWWQERRGYGYT
>TRBJ2-7|TRBV11-1|13
ASRRTTGSSYEQY
>TRBJ2-1|TRBV5-1|14
ASSLSAGGPLNEQF
>TRBJ2-5|TRBV4-2|16
ASSQDKWTSGGGETQY
>TRBJ2-7|TRBV18|12
ASSAGGPSYEQY
>TRBJ1-2|TRBV6-5|12
ASPGVGGIYGYT
>TRBJ2-3|TRBV18|13
ASSPGQLGTDTQY
>TRBJ2-3|TRBV2|14
ASSHGLAGLTDTQY
>TRBJ1-1|TRBV9|13
ASSVAGDRDTEAF
>TRBJ1-5|TRBV2|16
ASSVFTTGSLSNQPQH
>TRBJ1-1|TRBV7-3|11
ASSLGQGSEAF
>TRBJ2-5|TRBV5-4|12
ATRAGGSQETQY
>TRBJ1-1|TRBV10-3|14
AISPGTGGRNTEAF
>TRBJ2-3|TRBV5-1|16
ASSPGTGGPDSTDTQY
>TRBJ1-1|TRBV3-1/TRBV3-2|12
ASSQTPRGTEAF
>TRBJ1-1|TRBV19|13
ASSRGGGTATEAF
>TRBJ2-1|TRBV18|13
ASSPKRQGGNEQF
>TRBJ2-5|TRBV21-1|17
ASSDPGPAQIGGEETQY
>TRBJ1-2|TRBV2|11
ASSSDRRYGYT
>TRBJ1-5|TRBV12-3/TRBV12-4|11
ASSPGQLPPQH
>TRBJ2-7|TRBV11-1|12
ASRYGTSAYEQY
>TRBJ2-4|TRBV4-2|17
ASSQGEASGNLAKNIQY
>TRBJ1-6|TRBV7-9|12
ASSLQGFDSPLH
>TRBJ1-5|TRBV7-8|16
ASSQGRGEPHSNQPQH
>TRBJ2-6|TRBV7-9|14
ASSPLQVAGANVLT
>TRBJ1-1|TRBV5-6|10
ASSLSTGGAF
>TRBJ2-2|TRBV5-6|13
ASSFPGQATGELF
>TRBJ1-1|TRBV5-8|12
ASTAGGWNTEAF
>TRBJ2-7|TRBV7-9|15
ASSLKLRAELPNEQY
>TRBJ1-3|TRBV5-1|14
ASSPNTGSSGNTIY
>TRBJ1-4|TRBV20-1|14
SASRIDTATNEKLF
>TRBJ1-1|TRBV5-1|14
ASSFLARGQNTEAF
>TRBJ1-5|TRBV5-4|13
ASSLGRDRDQPQH
>TRBJ1-6|TRBV12-3/TRBV12-4|9
ASGKGQTLH
>TRBJ1-3|TRBV12-5|15
ASGLVLERSPGNTIY
>TRBJ2-5|TRBV3-1/TRBV3-2|13
ASSSPHILGETQY
>TRBJ2-1|TRBV10-2|12
ASKLGTASNEQF
>TRBJ2-2|TRBV2|12
ASSPDRTTGELF
>TRBJ1-3|TRBV5-1|12
ASSYGYSGNTIY
>TRBJ2-1|TRBV10-2|12
ASSERQTYNEQF
>TRBJ2-1|TRBV3-1/TRBV3-2|13
ASSRGTGNYNEQF
>TRBJ2-4|TRBV5-6|13
ASRYERGAKNIQY
>TRBJ1-1|TRBV18|11
ASSQEVNTEAF
>TRBJ2-1|TRBV6-5|13
ASSRSGGPGDEQF
>TRBJ1-1|TRBV29-1|12
SVDKTGMNTEAF
>TRBJ1-2|TRBV5-6|12
ASSLQGAQSLYT
>TRBJ2-1|TRBV7-8|14
ASSPRGGRTYNEQF
>TRBJ2-7|TRBV18|11
ASSRQGAYEQY
>TRBJ1-3|TRBV3-1/TRBV3-2|15
ASSAGQGPHSGNTIY
>TRBJ2-3|TRBV9|11
ASSPSGVDTQY
>TRBJ2-1|TRBV12-3/TRBV12-4|11
ASSFGLYNEQF
>TRBJ2-6|TRBV28|11
ASSLVQVGVLT
>TRBJ1-5|TRBV12-5|14
ASGLGDRGRNQPQH
>TRBJ1-2|TRBV6-6|13
ASSYSFPQGGGYT
>TRBJ2-2|TRBV5-1|12
ASSLWTATGELF